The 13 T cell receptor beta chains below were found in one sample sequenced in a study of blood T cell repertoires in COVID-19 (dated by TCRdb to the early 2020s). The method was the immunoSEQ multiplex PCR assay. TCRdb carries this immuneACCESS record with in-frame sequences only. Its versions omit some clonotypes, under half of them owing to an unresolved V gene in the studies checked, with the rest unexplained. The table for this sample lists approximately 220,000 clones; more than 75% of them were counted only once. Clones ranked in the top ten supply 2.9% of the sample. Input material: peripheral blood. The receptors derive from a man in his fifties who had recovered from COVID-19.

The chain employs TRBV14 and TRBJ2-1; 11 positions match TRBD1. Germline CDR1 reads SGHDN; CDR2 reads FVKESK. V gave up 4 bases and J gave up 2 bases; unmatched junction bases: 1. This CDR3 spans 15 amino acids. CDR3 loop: CASSPDRGPYNEQFF. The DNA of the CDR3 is TGTGCCAGCAGCCCGGACAGGGGGCCCTACAATGAGCAGTTCTTC.

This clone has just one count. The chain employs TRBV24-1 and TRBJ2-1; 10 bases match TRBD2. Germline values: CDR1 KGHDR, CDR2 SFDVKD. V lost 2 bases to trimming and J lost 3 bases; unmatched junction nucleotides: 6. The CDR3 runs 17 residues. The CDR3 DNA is TGTGCCACCAGTGATTCGCTAGCGGGAGTTAGCTACAATGAGCAGTTCTTC. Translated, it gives CATSDSLAGVSYNEQFF.

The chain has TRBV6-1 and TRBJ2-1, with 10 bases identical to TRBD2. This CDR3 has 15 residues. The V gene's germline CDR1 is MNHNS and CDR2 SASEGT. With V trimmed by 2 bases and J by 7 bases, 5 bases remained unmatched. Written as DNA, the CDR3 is TGTGCCAGCAGTGAAAAGACTAGCGGGTATAATGAGCAGTTCTTC. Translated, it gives CASSEKTSGYNEQFF.

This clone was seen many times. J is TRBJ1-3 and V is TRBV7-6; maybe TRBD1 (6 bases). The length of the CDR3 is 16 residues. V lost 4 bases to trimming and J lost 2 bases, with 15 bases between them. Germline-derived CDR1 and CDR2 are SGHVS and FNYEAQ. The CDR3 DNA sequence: TGTGCCAGCAGCTCCACAACAGGGCTTACTGGAAACACCATATATTTT. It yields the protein CASSSTTGLTGNTIYF.

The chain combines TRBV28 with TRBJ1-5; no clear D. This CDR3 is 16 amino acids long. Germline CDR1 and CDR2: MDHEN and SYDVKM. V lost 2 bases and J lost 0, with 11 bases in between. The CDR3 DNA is TGTGCCAGCAGTTTAGGGCTGTCTTATAGCAATCAGCCCCAGCATTTT. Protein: CASSLGLSYSNQPQHF. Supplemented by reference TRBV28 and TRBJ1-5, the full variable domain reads DVKVTQSSRYLVKRTGEKVFLECVQDMDHENMFWYRQDPGLGLRLIYFSYDVKMKEKGDIPEGYSVSREKKERFSLILESASTNQTSMYLCASSLGLSYSNQPQHFGDGTRLSIL.

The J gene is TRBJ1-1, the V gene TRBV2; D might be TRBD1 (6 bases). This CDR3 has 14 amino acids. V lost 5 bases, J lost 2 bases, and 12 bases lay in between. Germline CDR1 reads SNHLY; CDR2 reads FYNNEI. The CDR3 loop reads CASSLQGINTEAFF. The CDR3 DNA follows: TGTGCCAGCAGTCTACAGGGTATAAACACTGAAGCTTTCTTT.

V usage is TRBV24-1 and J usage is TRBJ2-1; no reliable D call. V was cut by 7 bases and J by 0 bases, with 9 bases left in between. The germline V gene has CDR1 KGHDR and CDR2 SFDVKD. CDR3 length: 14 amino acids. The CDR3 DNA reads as TGTGCCACCAGCGGGTCTAGCTCCTACAATGAGCAGTTCTTC. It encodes CATSGSSSYNEQFF.

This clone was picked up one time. This CDR3 is CASAGAGGLNGELFF. DNA for the CDR3: TGTGCCAGCGCCGGGGCAGGGGGCCTTAACGGGGAGCTGTTTTTT. This rearrangement joins TRBV2 to TRBJ2-2; TRBD1 agrees at 8 bases. This CDR3 is 15 amino acids long. Trimming removed 8 bases from V and 7 bases from J; junction bases left unmatched: 12. CDR1 and CDR2 from the germline V gene are SNHLY and FYNNEI. Together with reference TRBV2 and TRBJ2-2, the CDR3 gives the full variable domain: EPEVTQTPSHQVTQMGQEVILRCVPISNHLYFYWYRQILGQKVEFLVSFYNNEISEKSEIFDDQFSVERPDGSNFTLKIRSTKLEDSAMYFCASAGAGGLNGELFFGEGSRLTVL.

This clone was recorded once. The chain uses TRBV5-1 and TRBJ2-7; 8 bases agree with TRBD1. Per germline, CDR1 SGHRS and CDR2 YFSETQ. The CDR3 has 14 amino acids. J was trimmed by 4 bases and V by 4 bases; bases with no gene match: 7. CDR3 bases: TGCGCCAGCAGCCCGGGACAGGAGCTTTACGAGCAGTACTTC. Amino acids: CASSPGQELYEQYF.

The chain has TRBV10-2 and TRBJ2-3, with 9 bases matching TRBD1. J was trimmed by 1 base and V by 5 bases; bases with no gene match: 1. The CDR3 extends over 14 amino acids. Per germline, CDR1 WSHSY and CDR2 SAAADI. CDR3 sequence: CASSRTGGTDTQYF. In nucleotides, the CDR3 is TGCGCCAGCAGTAGGACAGGGGGCACAGATACGCAGTATTTT.

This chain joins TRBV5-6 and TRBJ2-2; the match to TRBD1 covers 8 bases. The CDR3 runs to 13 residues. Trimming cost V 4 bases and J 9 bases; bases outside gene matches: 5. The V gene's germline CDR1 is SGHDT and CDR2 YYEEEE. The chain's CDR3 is CASSRQGPRELFF. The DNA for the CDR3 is TGTGCCAGCAGCCGACAGGGGCCACGGGAGCTGTTTTTT.

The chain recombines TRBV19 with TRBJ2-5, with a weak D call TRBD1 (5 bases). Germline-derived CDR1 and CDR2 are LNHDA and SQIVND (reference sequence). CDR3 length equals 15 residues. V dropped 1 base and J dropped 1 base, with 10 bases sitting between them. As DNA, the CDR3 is TGTGCCAGTAGTATAGGGGGCGGTACCCAAGAGACCCAGTACTTC. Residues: CASSIGGGTQETQYF.

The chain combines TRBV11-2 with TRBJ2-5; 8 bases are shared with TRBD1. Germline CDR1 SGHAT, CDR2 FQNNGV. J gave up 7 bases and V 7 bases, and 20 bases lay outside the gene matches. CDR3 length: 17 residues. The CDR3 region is CASTLLGGTGQKGTQYF. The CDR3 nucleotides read TGTGCCAGCACCCTCTTAGGAGGGACAGGACAAAAGGGGACCCAGTACTTC.